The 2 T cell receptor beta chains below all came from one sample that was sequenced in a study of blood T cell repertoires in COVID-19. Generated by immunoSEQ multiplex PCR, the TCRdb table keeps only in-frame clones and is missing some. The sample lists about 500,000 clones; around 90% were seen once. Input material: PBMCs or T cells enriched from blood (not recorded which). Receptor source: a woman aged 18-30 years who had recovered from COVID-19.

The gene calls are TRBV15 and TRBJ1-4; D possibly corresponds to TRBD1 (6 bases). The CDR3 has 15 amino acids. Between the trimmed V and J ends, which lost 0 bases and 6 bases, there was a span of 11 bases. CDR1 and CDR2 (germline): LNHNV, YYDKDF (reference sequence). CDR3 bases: TGTGCCACCAGCAGAGATCCCAGGGGCGATGAAAAACTGTTTTTT. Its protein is CATSRDPRGDEKLFF. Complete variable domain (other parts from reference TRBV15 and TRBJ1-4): DAMVIQNPRYQVTQFGKPVTLSCSQTLNHNVMYWYQQKSSQAPKLLFHYYDKDFNNEADTPDNFQSRRPNTSFCFLDIRSPGLGDTAMYLCATSRDPRGDEKLFFGSGTQLSVL.

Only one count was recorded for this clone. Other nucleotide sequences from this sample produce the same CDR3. DNA of the CDR3: TGTGCCAGCAGCCCCGGGACTGATTCCTACGAGCAGTACTTC. Translating it yields CASSPGTDSYEQYF. The chain employs TRBV6-5 and TRBJ2-7, with a possible D match to TRBD2 (6 bases). Germline loops: CDR1 MNHEY, CDR2 SVGAGI. Trimming pared 6 bases from V and 1 base from J, leaving 13 bases between. The CDR3 is 14 amino acids.